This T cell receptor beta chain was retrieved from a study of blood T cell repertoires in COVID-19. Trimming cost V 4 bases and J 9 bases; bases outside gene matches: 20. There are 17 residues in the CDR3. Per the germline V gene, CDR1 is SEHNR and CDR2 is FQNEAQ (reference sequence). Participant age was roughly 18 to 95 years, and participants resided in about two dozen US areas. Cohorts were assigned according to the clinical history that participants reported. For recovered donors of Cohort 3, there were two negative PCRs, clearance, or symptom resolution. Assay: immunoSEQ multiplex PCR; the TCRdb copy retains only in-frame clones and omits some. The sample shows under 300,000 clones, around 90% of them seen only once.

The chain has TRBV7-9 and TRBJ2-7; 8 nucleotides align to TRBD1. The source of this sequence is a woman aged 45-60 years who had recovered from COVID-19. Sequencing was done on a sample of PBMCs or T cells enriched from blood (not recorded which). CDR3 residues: CASSSPGAGGRVVGQYF. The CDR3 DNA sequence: TGTGCCAGCAGCTCCCCCGGGGCAGGGGGCCGTGTGGTCGGGCAGTACTTC.